This T cell receptor (beta chain) was profiled in a study of blood T cell repertoires in COVID-19. Whole-study context: Researchers got acute and convalescent COVID-19 samples from the United States, Italy and Spain. Sources were T cells, B-cell-depleted T cells, or PBMCs; the material itself was cDNA or gDNA.

Under the authors' procedure: Estimation of nucleated cell counts relied on the amplification of reference gene primers. Measured with immunoSEQ multiplex PCR; TCRdb has only the in-frame clones, and not every one. Clone size and the V and J calls come from that table; the DNA yielded D and trimming. The sample carries tens of thousands of clones, 75% recorded once. The CDR3 sequence is 17 residues long. V lost 4 bases, J lost 0 bases, and 16 bases lay in between. Germline CDR1 and CDR2: SGHRS and YFSETQ. The chain links TRBV5-1 to TRBJ2-2; D may be TRBD2 (5 bases). Sequencing was carried out using peripheral blood. The receptor comes from a man between 65 and 85 years old with acute or convalescent COVID-19. The chain's CDR3 is CASSLTSGSPNTGELFF. In DNA form, the CDR3 reads TGCGCCAGCAGCCTGACGAGCGGTTCCCCGAACACCGGGGAGCTGTTTTTT.